These 4 T cell receptor beta chains originate from one sample sequenced in a study of blood T cell repertoires in COVID-19. Data came from immunoSEQ multiplex PCR; TCRdb stores just in-frame clones and leaves some out. The sample contains 70,000 to 95,000 clones, 88% of which appear only once. The specimen sequenced was peripheral blood. The source is a woman of 80 years or more with active COVID-19.

The chain links TRBV4-2 to TRBJ2-1, with D tentatively TRBD2 (5 bases). The length of the CDR3 is 17 residues. V was pared by 4 bases and J by 0 bases, with 16 bases between. The germline V gene encodes CDR1 LGHNA and CDR2 YNFKEQ. Here the CDR3 DNA reads TGTGCCAGCAGCCGCTCCTCCTTAGGGAGCTCCTACAATGAGCAGTTCTTC. Encoded protein: CASSRSSLGSSYNEQFF.

The chain employs TRBV4-2 and TRBJ2-3; 9 bases line up with TRBD2. This CDR3 spans 16 amino acids. Germline trimming cut 4 bases from V and 1 base from J; bases unmatched to any gene: 6. CDR1 and CDR2 from the germline V gene are LGHNA and YNFKEQ. For the CDR3, the DNA is TGTGCCAGCAGCCCCCTTAGACTAGCGGGCACAGATACGCAGTATTTT. This codes for CASSPLRLAGTDTQYF.

The chain carries TRBV5-1 and TRBJ2-7; tentative D call: TRBD1 (6 bases). Germline V CDR1 and CDR2: SGHRS, YFSETQ. Trimming took off 3 bases at V and 6 bases at J, with 13 bases between the two ends. The CDR3 has 13 residues. This CDR3 reads CASSSTGFGEQYF. DNA for the CDR3: TGCGCCAGCAGCTCGACAGGTTTCGGCGAGCAGTACTTC. Using reference TRBV5-1 and TRBJ2-7 for the parts outside the CDR3, the full variable domain is KAGVTQTPRYLIKTRGQQVTLSCSPISGHRSVSWYQQTPGQGLQFLFEYFSETQRNKGNFPGRFSGRQFSNSRSEMNVSTLELGDSALYLCASSSTGFGEQYFGPGTRLTVT.

The chain combines TRBV5-5 with TRBJ2-1; TRBD2 might be the D (5 bases). This CDR3 region has 18 residues. Germline loops: CDR1 SGHKS, CDR2 YYEKEE (reference sequence). The ends were cut back, 0 bases at V and 9 bases at J, with 25 bases in the middle. The CDR3 loop is CASSLGHSTGSHHSEQFF. CDR3 in DNA: TGTGCCAGCAGCTTGGGGCATTCGACGGGATCCCATCATAGTGAGCAGTTCTTC.